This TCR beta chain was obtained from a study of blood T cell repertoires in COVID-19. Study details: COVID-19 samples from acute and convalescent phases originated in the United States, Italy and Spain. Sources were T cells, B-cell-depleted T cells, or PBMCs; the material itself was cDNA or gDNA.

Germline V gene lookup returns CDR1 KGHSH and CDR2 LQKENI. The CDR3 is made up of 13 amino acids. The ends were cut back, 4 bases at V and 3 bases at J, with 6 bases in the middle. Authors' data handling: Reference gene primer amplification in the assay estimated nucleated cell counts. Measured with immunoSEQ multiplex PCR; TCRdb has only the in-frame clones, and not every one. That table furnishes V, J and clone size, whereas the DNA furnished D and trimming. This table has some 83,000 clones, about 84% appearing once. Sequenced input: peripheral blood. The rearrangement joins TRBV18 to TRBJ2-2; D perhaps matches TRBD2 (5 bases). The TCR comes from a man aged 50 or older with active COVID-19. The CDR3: CASSLRDTGELFF. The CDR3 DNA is TGTGCCAGCTCACTGAGGGACACCGGGGAGCTGTTTTTT.